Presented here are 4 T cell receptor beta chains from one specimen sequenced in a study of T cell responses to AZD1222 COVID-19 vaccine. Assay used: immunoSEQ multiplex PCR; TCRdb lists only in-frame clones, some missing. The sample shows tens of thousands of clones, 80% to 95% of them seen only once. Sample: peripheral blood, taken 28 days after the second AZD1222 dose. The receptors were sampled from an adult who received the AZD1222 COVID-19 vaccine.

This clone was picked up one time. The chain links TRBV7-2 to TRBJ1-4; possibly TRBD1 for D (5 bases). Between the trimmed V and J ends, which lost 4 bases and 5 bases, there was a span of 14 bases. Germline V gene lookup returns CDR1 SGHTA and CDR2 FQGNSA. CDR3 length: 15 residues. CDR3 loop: CASSSGRGRNEKLFF. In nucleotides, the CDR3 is TGTGCCAGCAGCTCAGGGCGCGGACGGAATGAAAAACTGTTTTTT.

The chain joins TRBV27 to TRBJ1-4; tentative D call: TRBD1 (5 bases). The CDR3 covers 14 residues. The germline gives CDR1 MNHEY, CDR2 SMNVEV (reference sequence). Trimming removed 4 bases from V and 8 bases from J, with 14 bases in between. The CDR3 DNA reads TGTGCCAGCAGTTCCGGGACCCGAAGGGAAAAACTGTTTTTT. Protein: CASSSGTRREKLFF.

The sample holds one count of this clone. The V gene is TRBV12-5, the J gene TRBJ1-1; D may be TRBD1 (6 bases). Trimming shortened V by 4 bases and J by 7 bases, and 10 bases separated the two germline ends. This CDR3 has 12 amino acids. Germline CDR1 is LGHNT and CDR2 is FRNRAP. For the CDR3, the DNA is TGTGCTAGTGGTTGGAGCAGGGGTGAAGCTTTCTTT. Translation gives CASGWSRGEAFF.

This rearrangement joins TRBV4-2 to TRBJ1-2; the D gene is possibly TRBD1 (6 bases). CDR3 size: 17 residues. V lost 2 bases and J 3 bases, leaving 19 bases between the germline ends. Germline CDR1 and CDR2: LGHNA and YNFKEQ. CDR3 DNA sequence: TGTGCCAGCAGCCAACCGGGGGCGGGGGCGCTTGACTATGGCTACACCTTC. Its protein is CASSQPGAGALDYGYTF.